Presented here are 2 T cell receptor beta chains from one specimen sequenced in a study of CD8+ T cells in alopecia areata. The treatment denotes: oral pan-JAK inhibitor, 5-10 mg twice daily. As the sequencing template, cDNA was produced by extracting RNA and reverse transcribing it. Profiling relied on immunoSEQ multiplex PCR, and the TCRdb table lists in-frame clones only, not all of them. The repertoire includes under 300,000 clones, about 60% of them detected once, and about 0.89% sits in the top ten. The source material was CD4+ T cells sorted from blood, sampled at week 52, from a patient treated with tofacitinib. The receptors stem from a human donor with alopecia areata.

In this sample, this clone turned up a few times. This chain's CDR3 is CASSQGPLSYGYTF. Here the CDR3 DNA reads TGCGCCAGCAGCCAAGGCCCCCTAAGCTATGGCTACACCTTC. The V call is TRBV4-1, the J call TRBJ1-2; D not certain. In germline, CDR1 is MGHRA, CDR2 YSYEKL. CDR3 length: 14 residues. Trimming removed 1 base at V and 4 bases at J, with 10 bases between.

The chain employs TRBV9 and TRBJ2-5; TRBD1 matches 8 bases. Germline V gene sequence: CDR1 SGDLS, CDR2 YYNGEE. With 0 bases clipped from V and 4 bases from J, the junction kept 5 bases outside the gene matches. There are 15 residues in the CDR3. The CDR3 reads CASSVGGQGLETQYF. The CDR3 nucleotides are TGTGCCAGCAGCGTAGGCGGACAGGGATTAGAGACCCAGTACTTC.